This T cell receptor (beta chain) was identified in a study of CD8+ T cells in alopecia areata (dated by TCRdb to about 2018). Notes on the research overall: Treated patients were enrolled in an open-label pilot trial of oral tofacitinib, 5 to 10 mg twice daily, for moderate-to-severe alopecia areata. The study used high-throughput TCRbeta sequencing to examine T cell clonal expansion in alopecia areata, in both the C3H/HeJ mouse model and human patients. The RNA source kit depended on sample type: the PAXgene miRNA kit for fixed scalp, the miRNeasy kit for PBMCs, and the RNeasy kit for mouse skin. Tofacitinib was administered for 6 to 18 months, and 6 months of follow-up off drug were then conducted to assess delayed response and recurrence. Tofacitinib-treated patients had biopsies at baseline and at 4 and 24 weeks of treatment, with a later scalp biopsy in several patients. In treated patients, disease severity was measured using the SALT score, which gives the percentage of scalp surface area affected. On the human side, TCRbeta sequencing was run on scalp tissue and on sorted CD4+ and CD8+ peripheral blood T cells from healthy controls and from alopecia areata patients with either patchy or totalis/universalis disease. Clonality in the scalp was compared among normal scalp (n=4), patchy alopecia areata scalp (n=8), and alopecia totalis/universalis scalp (n=8). TCRbeta CDR3 regions were amplified by immunoSEQ multiplex PCR with 35 Vbeta forward and 13 Jbeta reverse primers.

From a lookup of the germline V gene, CDR1 and CDR2 are SGHRS and YFSETQ. For this chain, trimming is 3 bases at the V end and 3 bases at the J end, and the number of junction bases without a gene match is 7. The CDR3 sequence holds 15 residues, the cysteine and phenylalanine included. The read is trimmed to its CDR3 DNA, 45 bases read in frame from base 1. Library prep was done by the immunoSEQ multiplex PCR assay. RNA was extracted from all samples and reverse transcribed into cDNA as template for TCR sequencing. SuperScript III was used to make first-strand cDNA, primed with a 2:1 mix of oligo-dT and random hexamers. A synthetic immune receptor repertoire was used to measure amplification bias, and any remaining bias was corrected computationally. From the authors' description of their analysis: After raw reads were preprocessed to remove errors, the CDR3 was defined following IMGT conventions as running from the conserved cysteine to phenylalanine. Clonality was computed as 1 minus the Shannon entropy, with the entropy normalized by log2 of the number of productive unique TCRs. Whether scalp clones were CD4 or CD8 was inferred by matching scalp TCRbeta sequences against CD4 and CD8 repertoires sorted from blood. The table was pulled from immuneACCESS by TCRdb, which kept in-frame rearrangements only. Such tables lose some clones; where checked, under half of the loss comes from unresolved V genes, and the rest has no known cause. V and J calls and clone size are those listed in that table; D and trimming were worked out from the DNA. The sample records about 190,000 clones, roughly 62% of which are singletons. Roughly an eighth of the sample is in the top ten clones.

The meaning of the sample's time point label: less than 30 weeks on oral tofacitinib. The label giving this sample's treatment or condition can be read as: oral pan-JAK inhibitor, 5-10 mg twice daily. From alopecia areata patients, peripheral blood was collected along with lesional scalp punch biopsies. PBMCs were isolated by density centrifugation and stained for CD3, CD4 and CD8, after which CD4+ and CD8+ T cells were sorted on a FACSAria. What the research found in general, with its limitations: Shared TCR sequences between patients were less evident than in mice, which may be partly attributable to HLA diversity in the patient population. Unlike mouse skin, where gammadelta T cells dominate, normal human skin contains resident alphabeta T cells that get sequenced too, which complicates analysis of the scalp TCR repertoire. With tofacitinib, both scalp clonality and the number of expanded CD8+ clones among the top 100 scalp clones went down significantly. Compared with normal scalp, lesional scalp had higher clonality and more expanded CD8+ clones, particularly in alopecia totalis/universalis, a pattern that suggests antigenic drive. Many expanded lesional clones were found to persist in scalp and blood during tofacitinib treatment, and relapse after treatment cessation may be partly explained by this persistence. Because the treated cohort was small and had only one nonresponder, larger studies are needed to examine links between baseline CD8+ expansion and response.

This clone was observed a few times. The target of this receptor is not known. Base qualities are missing; no much larger clone stands one base away. The sequence came from a human donor with alopecia areata. Rearrangement joined TRBV5-1 to TRBJ2-7; 9 bases in between match TRBD1. Specimen: CD8+ T cells sorted from blood, collected at week 24, from a patient treated with tofacitinib. The CDR3: CASSSDGTGNYEQYF. The nucleotide sequence is TGCGCCAGCAGCTCCGATGGGACAGGGAACTACGAGCAGTACTTC.